The TCR beta chain under discussion was sequenced for a study of T cell responses to AZD1222 COVID-19 vaccine (dated by TCRdb to about 2021). Regarding the complete study: Because spike-specific TCR depth and breadth did not differ between the two schedules, AZD1222 recipients who got a second dose at roughly 4 weeks were pooled with those who got a second dose at roughly 12 weeks. TCR sequencing was performed for roughly 240 trial participants, of whom 200 to 210 were given two doses of AZD1222 and about 25 were given two doses of MenACWY control vaccine. Trial participants were enrolled by age into subgroups of 18-55, 56-69 and 70-plus years, and approximately 150, 30 and 60 TCR-sequenced participants, respectively, were included in these subgroups. Overall results and qualifications from the work: Because no day 14 peak-response samples were available, the repertoires could be characterized only after the peak T cell response. Conclusions about previously exposed vaccinees are limited, since just a handful of AZD1222 recipients were seropositive for SARS-CoV-2 at baseline. Most participants were white British and females outnumbered males, and the authors suggested that clonal diversity may have been underestimated. Reportedly, close to half of the unique spike-specific TCRs recognized epitopes lying outside the regions that are mutated in the B.1.351 and B.1.1.7 variants. Vaccine-associated CD4 TCRs spanned the whole spike protein, with dominant responses in regions 160-218 and 743-854. Spike-specific TCR breadth and depth rose significantly after two AZD1222 doses compared with day 0 and with MenACWY recipients. The 56-69-year group was small, and its depth increase did not reach significance, likely because of low power.

The CDR3 regions of human TCRbeta chains were analyzed by immunosequencing. For the original study's pipeline: Repertoire TCRs were checked for matches against a reference library of SARS-CoV-2-specific TCRs that had been generated using the MIRA antigen-specificity platform. Breadth was defined as the fraction of unique TCRs that were SARS-CoV-2-associated. Depth was defined as the fraction of total T cells that were SARS-CoV-2-associated. Using the MIRA data, every spike-specific TCR was mapped to the spike region that the TCR reacted to and assigned to either a CD4 or a CD8 class. Log10-transformed breadth and depth values were compared by one-way ANOVA with Sidak's multiple comparisons tests. Sourced from immuneACCESS, this table was stored by TCRdb with only in-frame sequences that have V and J called. A share of the clones is absent; for the studies checked, an unresolved V gene accounts for under half, and the remainder has no known explanation. For V, J and clone size, that table is used; D and trimming come from the DNA. Here the sample has about 130,000 clones; about 89% occur a single time. Together, the top ten hold around 9.3% of the sample.

CDR1 and CDR2, per the germline V gene, are MNHEY and SVGAGI. The CDR3 runs 13 residues from the cysteine to the phenylalanine. Left in the record is the CDR3 DNA by itself, 39 bases read in frame from the first base. Trimming leaves V shorter by 6 bases and J shorter by 10 bases, with the junction holding 2 bases beyond the gene matches. The time point label for this specimen denotes: baseline before first vaccination. Vaccinee samples were obtained from the UK trials COV001 and COV002, which included a single-blind randomized controlled phase 2/3 trial of AZD1222 (ChAdOx1 nCoV-19) in healthy adults. Trial participant PBMC samples were collected at day 0 and day 28 after the second dose for TCRbeta chain sequencing. For this clone: Its antigen is not yet known. No base-level quality is on record; no much larger clone is a single base apart.

The material sequenced was peripheral blood, taken on day 0 of AZD1222 vaccination. The rearrangement combines TRBV6-5 with TRBJ1-6, with TRBD1 matching 11 junction bases. The clonotype originates from an adult in good health. The CDR3 region reads CASRDRGLSPLHF. The sequenced DNA is TGTGCCAGCAGGGACAGGGGGCTATCACCCCTCCACTTT.